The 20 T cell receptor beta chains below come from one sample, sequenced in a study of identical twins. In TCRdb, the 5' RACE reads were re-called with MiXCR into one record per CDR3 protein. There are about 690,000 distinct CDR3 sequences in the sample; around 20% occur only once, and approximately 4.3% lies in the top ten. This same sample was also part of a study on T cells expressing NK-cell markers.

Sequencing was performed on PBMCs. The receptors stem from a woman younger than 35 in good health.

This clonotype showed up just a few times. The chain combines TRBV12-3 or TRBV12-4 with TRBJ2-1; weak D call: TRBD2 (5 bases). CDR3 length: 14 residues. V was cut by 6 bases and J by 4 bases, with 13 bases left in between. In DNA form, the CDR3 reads TGTGCCAGCAGACGCGGGCAACTATACAATGAGCAGTTCTTC. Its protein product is CASRRGQLYNEQFF.

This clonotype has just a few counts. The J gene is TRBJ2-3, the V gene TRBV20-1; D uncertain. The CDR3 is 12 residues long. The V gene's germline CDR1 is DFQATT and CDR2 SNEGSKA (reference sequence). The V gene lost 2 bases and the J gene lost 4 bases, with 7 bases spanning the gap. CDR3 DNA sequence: TGCAGTGCTAGACCCGAAGCAGATACGCAGTATTTT. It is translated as CSARPEADTQYF.

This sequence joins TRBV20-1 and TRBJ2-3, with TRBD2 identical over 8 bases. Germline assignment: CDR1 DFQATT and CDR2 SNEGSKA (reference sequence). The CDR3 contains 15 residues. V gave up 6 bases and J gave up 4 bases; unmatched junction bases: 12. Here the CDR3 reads CSAAEQRESPDTQYF. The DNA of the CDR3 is TGCAGTGCCGCGGAGCAGCGGGAGTCCCCAGATACGCAGTATTTT.

The CDR3 is CASSLGGLGEQFF. The CDR3 nucleotides are TGTGCCAGCAGCTTAGGGGGTCTCGGTGAGCAGTTCTTC. The chain uses TRBV7-2 and TRBJ2-1; no reliable D call. This CDR3 comprises 13 residues. Germline V gene lookup returns CDR1 SGHTA and CDR2 FQGNSA. V shed 1 base and J shed 9 bases, with 10 bases lying between them. The whole variable domain, filled in from reference TRBV7-2 and TRBJ2-1, reads GAGVSQSPSNKVTEKGKDVELRCDPISGHTALYWYRQSLGQGLEFLIYFQGNSAPDKSGLPSDRFSAERTGGSVSTLTIQRTQQEDSAVYLCASSLGGLGEQFFGPGTRLTVL.

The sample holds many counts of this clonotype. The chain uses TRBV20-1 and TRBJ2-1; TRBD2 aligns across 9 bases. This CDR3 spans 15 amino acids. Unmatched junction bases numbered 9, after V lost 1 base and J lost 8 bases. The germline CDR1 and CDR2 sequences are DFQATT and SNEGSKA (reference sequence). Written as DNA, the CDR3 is TGCAGTGCTAGAGCGAGCGGGAGGATCGGCGATGAGCAGTTCTTC. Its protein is CSARASGRIGDEQFF.

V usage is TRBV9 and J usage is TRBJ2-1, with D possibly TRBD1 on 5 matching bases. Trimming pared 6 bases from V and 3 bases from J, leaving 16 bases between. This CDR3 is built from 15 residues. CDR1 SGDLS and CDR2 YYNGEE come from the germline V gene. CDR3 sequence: CASNPSSDNYNEQFF. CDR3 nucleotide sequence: TGTGCCAGCAACCCCTCGTCGGACAACTACAATGAGCAGTTCTTC.

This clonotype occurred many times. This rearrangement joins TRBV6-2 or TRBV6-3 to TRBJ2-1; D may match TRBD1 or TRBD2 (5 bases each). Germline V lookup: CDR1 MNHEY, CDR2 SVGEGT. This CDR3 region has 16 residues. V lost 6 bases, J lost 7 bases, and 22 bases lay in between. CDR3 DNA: TGTGCCAGCAGCTACCTCCAGGGCCCCCCGGGGAATGAGCAGTTCTTC. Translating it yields CASSYLQGPPGNEQFF.

The CDR3 loop reads CASRPSGRAYEQYF. DNA for the CDR3: TGTGCCAGCAGACCTAGCGGGAGGGCCTACGAGCAGTACTTC. This sequence joins TRBV6-1 and TRBJ2-7; 12 nucleotides line up with TRBD2. Trimming took 6 bases from V and 2 from J; bases not matched to a gene: 2. Germline CDR1 reads MNHNS; CDR2 reads SASEGT. The CDR3 is 14 residues long.

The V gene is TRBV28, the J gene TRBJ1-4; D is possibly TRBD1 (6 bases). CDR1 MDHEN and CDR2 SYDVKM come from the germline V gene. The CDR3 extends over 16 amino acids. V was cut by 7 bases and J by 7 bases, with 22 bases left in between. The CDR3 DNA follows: TGTGCCAGCACAATGACAGGCCATACAGGGATTGAAAAACTGTTTTTT. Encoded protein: CASTMTGHTGIEKLFF.

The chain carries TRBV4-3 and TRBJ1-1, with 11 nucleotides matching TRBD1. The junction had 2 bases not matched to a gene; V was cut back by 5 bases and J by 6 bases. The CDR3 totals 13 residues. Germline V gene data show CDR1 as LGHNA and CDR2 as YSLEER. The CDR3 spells CASSWDRGSEAFF. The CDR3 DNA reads TGCGCCAGCAGCTGGGACAGGGGGTCTGAAGCTTTCTTT.

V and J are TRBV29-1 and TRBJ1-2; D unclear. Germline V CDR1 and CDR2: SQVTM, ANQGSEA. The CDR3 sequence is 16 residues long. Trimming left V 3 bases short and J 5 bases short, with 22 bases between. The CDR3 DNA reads TGCAGCGTTGAGGGCATGGTGGCCAGAAACGTTTATGGCTACACCTTC. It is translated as CSVEGMVARNVYGYTF.

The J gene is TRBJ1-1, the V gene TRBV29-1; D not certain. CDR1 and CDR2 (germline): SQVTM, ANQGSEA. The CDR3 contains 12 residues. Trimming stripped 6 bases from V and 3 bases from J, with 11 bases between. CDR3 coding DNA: TGCAGCGTCCCGGGGTGGGACACTGAAGCTTTCTTT. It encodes CSVPGWDTEAFF.

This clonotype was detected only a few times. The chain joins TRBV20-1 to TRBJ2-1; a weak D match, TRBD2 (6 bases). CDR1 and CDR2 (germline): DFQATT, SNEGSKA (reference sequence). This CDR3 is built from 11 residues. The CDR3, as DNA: TGCCTAGCGAGCTCCTACAATGAGCAGTTCTTC. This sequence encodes CLASSYNEQFF.

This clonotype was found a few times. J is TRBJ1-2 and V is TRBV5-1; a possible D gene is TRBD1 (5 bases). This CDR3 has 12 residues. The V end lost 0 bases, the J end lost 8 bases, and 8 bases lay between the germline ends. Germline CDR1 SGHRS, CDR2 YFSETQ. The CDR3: CASSLADRGYTF. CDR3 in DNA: TGCGCCAGCAGCTTGGCTGACAGAGGCTACACCTTC.

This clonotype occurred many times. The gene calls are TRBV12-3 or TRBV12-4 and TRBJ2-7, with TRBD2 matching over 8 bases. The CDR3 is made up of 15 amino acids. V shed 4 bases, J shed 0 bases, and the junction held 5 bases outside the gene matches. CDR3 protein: CASSSSGSLSYEQYF. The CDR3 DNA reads TGTGCCAGCAGTTCTAGCGGGTCTCTCTCCTACGAGCAGTACTTC.

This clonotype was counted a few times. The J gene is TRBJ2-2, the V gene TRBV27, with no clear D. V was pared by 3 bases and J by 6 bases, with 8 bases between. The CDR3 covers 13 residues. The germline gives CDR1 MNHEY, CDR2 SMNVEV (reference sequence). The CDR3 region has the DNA TGTGCCAGCAGTTTTCTTAGGGCCGGGGAGCTGTTTTTT. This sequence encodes CASSFLRAGELFF.

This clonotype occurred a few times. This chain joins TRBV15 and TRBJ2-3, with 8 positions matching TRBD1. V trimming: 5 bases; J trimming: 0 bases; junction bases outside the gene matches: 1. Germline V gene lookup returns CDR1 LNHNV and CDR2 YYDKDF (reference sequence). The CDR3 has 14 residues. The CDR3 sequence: CATSRTGSTDTQYF. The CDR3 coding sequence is TGTGCCACCAGCCGGACAGGGAGCACAGATACGCAGTATTTT.

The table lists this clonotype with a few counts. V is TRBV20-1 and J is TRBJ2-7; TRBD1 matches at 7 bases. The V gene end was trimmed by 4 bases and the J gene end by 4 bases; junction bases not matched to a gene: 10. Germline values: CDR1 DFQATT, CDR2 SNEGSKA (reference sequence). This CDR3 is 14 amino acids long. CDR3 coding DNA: TGCAGTGCTACGACTTACAGGGGAAGGTACGAGCAGTACTTC. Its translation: CSATTYRGRYEQYF.

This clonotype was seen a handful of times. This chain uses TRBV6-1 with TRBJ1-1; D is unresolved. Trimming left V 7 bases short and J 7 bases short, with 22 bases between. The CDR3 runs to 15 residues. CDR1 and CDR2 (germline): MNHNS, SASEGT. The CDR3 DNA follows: TGTGCCAGCACCCACCCCACCGGTGGGAATGGTGAAGCTTTCTTT. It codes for CASTHPTGGNGEAFF.

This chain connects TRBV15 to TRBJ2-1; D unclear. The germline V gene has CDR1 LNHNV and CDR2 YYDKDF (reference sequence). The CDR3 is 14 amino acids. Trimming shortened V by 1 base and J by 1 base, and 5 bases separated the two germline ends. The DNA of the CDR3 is TGTGCCACCAGCAGAGTAGGGTCCTACAATGAGCAGTTCTTC. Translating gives CATSRVGSYNEQFF.